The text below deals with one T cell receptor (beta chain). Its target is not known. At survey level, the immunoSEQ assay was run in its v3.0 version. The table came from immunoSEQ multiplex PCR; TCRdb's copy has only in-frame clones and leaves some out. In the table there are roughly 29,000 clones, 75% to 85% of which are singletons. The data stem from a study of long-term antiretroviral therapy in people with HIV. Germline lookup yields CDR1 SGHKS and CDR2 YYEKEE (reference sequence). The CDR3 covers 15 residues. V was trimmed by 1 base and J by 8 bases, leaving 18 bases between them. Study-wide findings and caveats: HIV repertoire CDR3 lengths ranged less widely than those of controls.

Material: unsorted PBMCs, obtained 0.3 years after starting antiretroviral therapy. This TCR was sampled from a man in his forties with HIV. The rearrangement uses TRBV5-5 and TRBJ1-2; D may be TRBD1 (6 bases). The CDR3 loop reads CASSLSFGRGSGYTF. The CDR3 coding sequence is TGTGCCAGCAGCTTGTCATTCGGCAGGGGAAGCGGCTACACCTTC.